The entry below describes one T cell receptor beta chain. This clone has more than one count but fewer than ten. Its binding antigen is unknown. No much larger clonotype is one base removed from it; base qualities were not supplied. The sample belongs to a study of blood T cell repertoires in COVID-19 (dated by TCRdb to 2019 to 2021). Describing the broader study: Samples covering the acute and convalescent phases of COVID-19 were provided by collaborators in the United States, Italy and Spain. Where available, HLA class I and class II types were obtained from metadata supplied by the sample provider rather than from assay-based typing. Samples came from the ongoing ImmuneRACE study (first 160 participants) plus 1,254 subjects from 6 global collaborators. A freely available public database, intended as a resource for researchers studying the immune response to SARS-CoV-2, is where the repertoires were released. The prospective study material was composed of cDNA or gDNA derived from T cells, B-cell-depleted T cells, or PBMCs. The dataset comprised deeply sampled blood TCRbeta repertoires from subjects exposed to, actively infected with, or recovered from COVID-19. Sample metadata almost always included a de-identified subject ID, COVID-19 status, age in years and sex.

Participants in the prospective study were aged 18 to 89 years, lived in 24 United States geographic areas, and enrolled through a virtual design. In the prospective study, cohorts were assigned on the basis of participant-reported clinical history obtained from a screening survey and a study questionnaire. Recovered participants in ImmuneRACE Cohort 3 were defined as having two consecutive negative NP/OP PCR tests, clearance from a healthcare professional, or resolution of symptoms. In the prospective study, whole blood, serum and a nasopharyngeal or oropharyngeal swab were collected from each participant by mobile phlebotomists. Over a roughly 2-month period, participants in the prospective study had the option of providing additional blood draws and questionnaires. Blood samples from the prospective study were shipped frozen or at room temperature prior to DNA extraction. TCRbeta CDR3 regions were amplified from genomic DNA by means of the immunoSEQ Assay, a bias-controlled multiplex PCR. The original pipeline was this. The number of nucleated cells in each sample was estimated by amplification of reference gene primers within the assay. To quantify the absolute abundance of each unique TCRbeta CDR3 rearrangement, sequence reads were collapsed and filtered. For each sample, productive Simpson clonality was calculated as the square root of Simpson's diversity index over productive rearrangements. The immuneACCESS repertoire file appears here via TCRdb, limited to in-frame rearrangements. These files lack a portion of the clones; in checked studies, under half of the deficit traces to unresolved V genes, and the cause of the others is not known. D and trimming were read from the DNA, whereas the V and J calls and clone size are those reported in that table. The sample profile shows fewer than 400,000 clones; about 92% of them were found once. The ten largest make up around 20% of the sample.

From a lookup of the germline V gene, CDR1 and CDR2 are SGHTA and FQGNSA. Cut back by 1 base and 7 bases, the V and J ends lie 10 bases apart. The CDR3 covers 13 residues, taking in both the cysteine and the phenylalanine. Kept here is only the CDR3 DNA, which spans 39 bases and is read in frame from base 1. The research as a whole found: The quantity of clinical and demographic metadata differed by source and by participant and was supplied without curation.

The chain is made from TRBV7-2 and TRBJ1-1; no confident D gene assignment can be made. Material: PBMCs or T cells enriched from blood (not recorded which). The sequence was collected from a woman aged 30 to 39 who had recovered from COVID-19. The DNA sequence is TGTGCCAGCAGCTTAGTTAGAACAGTTGAAGCTTTCTTT. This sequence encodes CASSLVRTVEAFF.